This TCR beta chain was sequenced for a study of shared clonotypes between healthy human individuals. General study points: Naive subsets tended to show greater estimated richness than memory subsets. Genetic and exposure-history diversity was limited by the small donor number.

For this clone: The target antigen is unknown.

Deep-level assay runs were performed. The table came from immunoSEQ multiplex PCR; TCRdb's copy has only in-frame clones and leaves some out. The sample contains 2,500,000 or so clones, just over 90% of which appear only once. The study drew its donors from healthy HIV-negative adults without recent acute infections or vaccinations. This receptor was taken from a man younger than 35 in good health. Sequencing was done on a sample of naive CD4+ T cells sorted from blood. Subset described: CD45RA+ positively selected.

The CDR3 DNA follows: TGTGCCAGCAGGGACAGGCTTAGCACAGATACGCAGTATTTT. Its protein product is CASRDRLSTDTQYF. This chain joins TRBV7-9 and TRBJ2-3; 7 bases map to TRBD1. Trimming cost V 6 bases and J 0 bases; bases outside gene matches: 3. This CDR3 is 14 amino acids long. Germline values: CDR1 SEHNR, CDR2 FQNEAQ (reference sequence).